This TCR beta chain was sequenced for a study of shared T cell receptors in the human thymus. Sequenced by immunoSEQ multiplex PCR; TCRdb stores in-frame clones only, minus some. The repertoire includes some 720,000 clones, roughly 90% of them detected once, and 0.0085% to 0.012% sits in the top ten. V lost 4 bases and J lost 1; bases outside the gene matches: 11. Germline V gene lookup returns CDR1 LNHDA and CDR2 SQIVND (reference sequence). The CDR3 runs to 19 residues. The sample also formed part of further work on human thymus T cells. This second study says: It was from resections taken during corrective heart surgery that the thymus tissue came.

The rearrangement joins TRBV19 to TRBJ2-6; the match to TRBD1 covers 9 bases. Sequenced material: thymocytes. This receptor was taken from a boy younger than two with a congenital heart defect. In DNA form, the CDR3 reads TGTGCCAGTAGTACCATGTCCGGGACAGGGTTGTCTGGGGCCAACGTCCTGACTTTC. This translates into CASSTMSGTGLSGANVLTF.